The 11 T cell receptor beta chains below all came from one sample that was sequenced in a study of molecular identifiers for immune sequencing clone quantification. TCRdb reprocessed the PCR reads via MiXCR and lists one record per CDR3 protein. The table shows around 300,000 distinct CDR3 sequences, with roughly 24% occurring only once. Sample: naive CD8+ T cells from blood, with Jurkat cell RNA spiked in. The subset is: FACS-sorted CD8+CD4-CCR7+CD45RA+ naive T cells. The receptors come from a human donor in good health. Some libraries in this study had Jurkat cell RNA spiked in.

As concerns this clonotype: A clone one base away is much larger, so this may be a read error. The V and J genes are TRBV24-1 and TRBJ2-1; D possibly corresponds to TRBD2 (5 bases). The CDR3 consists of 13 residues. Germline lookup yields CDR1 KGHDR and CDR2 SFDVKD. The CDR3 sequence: CATSELENNEQSF. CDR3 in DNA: TGTGCCACCAGTGAACTAGAAAACAATGAGCAGTCCTTC.

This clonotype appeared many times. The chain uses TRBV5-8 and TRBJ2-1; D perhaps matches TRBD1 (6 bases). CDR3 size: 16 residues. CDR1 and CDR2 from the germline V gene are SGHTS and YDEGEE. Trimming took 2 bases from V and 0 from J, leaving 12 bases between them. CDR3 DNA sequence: TGTGCCAGCAGCTTATCCGGGACAAGCTCCTACAATGAGCAGTTCTTC. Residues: CASSLSGTSSYNEQFF.

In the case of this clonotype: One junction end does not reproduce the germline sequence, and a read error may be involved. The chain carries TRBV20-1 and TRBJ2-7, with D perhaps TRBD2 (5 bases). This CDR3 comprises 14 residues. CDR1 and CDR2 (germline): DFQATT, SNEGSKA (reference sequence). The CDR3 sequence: CGAKTFGIDYEQYF. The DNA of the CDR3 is TGCGGTGCTAAGACATTCGGGATCGACTACGAGCAGTACTTC.

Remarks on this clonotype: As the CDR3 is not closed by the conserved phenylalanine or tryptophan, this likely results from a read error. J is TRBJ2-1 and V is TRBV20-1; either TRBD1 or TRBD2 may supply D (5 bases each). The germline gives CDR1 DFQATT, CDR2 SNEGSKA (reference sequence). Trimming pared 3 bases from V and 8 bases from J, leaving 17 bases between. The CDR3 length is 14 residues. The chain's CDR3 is CSASGTREGYEQFL. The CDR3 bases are TGCAGTGCTAGTGGGACCCGCGAGGGGTATGAGCAGTTCTTG.

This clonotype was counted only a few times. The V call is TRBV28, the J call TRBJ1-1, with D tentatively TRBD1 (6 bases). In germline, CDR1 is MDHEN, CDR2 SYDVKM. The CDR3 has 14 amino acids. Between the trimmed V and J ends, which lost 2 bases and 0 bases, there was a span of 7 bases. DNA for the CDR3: TGTGCCAGCAGTTTAGGGACATTGAACACTGAAGCTTTCTTT. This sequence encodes CASSLGTLNTEAFF. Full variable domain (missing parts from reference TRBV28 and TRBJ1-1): DVKVTQSSRYLVKRTGEKVFLECVQDMDHENMFWYRQDPGLGLRLIYFSYDVKMKEKGDIPEGYSVSREKKERFSLILESASTNQTSMYLCASSLGTLNTEAFFGQGTRLTVV.

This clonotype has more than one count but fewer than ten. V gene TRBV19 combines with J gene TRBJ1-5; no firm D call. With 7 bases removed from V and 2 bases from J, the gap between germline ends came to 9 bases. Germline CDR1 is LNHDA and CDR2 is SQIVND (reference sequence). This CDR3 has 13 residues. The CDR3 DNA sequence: TGTGCCAGTACCCCAGCGGGCAATCAGCCCCAGCATTTT. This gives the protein CASTPAGNQPQHF.

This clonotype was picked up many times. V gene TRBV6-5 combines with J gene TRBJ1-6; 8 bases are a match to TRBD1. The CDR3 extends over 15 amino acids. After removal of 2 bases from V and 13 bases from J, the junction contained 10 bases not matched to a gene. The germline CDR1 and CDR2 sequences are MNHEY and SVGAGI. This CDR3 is CASSYGTGGVWPLHF. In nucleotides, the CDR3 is TGTGCCAGCAGTTACGGGACAGGCGGAGTGTGGCCCCTCCACTTT.

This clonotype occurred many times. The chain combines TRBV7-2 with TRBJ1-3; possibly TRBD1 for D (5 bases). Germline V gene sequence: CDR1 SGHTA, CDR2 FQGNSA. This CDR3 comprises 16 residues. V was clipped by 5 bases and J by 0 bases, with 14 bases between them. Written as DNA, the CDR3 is TGTGCCAGCAGCCACGCGGGGGTCAGCTCTGGAAACACCATATATTTT. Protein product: CASSHAGVSSGNTIYF.

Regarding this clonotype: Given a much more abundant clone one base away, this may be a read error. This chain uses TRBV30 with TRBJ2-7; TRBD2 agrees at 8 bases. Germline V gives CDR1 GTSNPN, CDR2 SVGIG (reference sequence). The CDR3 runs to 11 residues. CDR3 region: CAWREGYKQYF. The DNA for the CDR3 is TGTGCCTGGCGGGAGGGCTACAAGCAGTACTTC.

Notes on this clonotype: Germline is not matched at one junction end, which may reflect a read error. DNA of the CDR3: TGTGCCAGCACTGGGCCCCGCACAGATATGCAGTATTTT. Translating it yields CASTGPRTDMQYF. V gene TRBV18 combines with J gene TRBJ2-3; D uncertain. The germline V gene has CDR1 KGHSH and CDR2 LQKENI. The CDR3 spans 13 residues.

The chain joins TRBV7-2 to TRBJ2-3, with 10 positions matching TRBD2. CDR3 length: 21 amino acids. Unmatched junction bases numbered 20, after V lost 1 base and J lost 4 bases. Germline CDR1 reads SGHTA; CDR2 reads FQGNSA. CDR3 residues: CASSLVGPPALLAGVADTQYF. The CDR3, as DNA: TGTGCCAGCAGCTTAGTAGGCCCTCCGGCCCTTCTAGCGGGAGTCGCAGATACGCAGTATTTT.